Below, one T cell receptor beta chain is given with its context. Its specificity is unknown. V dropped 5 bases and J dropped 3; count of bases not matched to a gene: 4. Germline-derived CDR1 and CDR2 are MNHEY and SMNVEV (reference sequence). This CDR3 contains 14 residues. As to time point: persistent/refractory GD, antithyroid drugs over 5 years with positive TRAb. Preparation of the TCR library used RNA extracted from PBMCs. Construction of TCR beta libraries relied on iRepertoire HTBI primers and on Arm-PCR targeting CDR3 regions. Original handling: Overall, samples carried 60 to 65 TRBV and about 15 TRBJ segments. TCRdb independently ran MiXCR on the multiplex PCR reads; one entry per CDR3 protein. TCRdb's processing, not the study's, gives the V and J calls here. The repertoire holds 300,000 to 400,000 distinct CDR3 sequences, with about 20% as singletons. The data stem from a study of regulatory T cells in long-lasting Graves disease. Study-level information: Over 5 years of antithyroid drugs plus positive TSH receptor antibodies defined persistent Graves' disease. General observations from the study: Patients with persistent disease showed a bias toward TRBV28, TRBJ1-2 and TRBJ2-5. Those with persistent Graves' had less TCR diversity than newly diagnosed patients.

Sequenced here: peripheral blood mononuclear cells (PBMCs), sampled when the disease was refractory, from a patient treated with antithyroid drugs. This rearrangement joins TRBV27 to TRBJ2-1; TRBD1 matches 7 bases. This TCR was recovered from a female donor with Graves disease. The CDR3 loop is CASSLGGLYNEQFF. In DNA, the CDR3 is TGTGCCAGCAGTCTAGGGGGCCTCTACAATGAGCAGTTCTTC.